Sequencing of this TCR beta chain was carried out in a study of T-cell memory formation after mild COVID-19 (dated by TCRdb to about 2021). Notes on the research overall: TCR sequence clusters from the two donors were largely donor specific. Longitudinal TCRalpha and TCRbeta repertoire sequencing tracked T-cell clones expanding and contracting after mild COVID-19 in two donors. The cohort comprised two young, previously healthy adult volunteers, one female and one male.

PBMCs were isolated by Ficoll-Paque density gradient centrifugation. Study-wide conclusions, independent of this receptor: The study included only a couple of mild cases, and larger cohorts that include severe cases with pre-infection samples were judged to be necessary. Clones contracting from day 15 to 85 had balanced CD4/CD8 phenotypes, while a second wave expanding from day 15 to 37 was biased towards CD4+. Some responding clones were detected in pre-infection memory, which suggested that pre-existing cross-reactive memory T cells had joined the SARS-CoV-2 response. Whether the second-wave clones peaking on day 37 were SARS-CoV-2 specific was not confirmed. Contracting CD4+ clones turned up mainly in the CM and EM memory subsets, whereas EMRA was where CD8+ clones were enriched.

Sequenced on an Illumina NovaSeq 6000. Using 5'RACE with constant-segment primers, TCRalpha and TCRbeta cDNA libraries were constructed, with sample barcodes and unique molecular identifiers added in the process. RNA was extracted from every sample with Trizol reagent. The libraries were amplified in two PCR steps, and the second step added a second sample barcode and Illumina TruSeq adapters. Sequencing of the libraries was done on an Illumina NovaSeq, producing 2 x 150 bp paired-end reads. The published analysis was carried out like this. Reads were demultiplexed and collapsed into UMI-guided consensus sequences with migec v1.2.7. Using mixcr v2.1.11, UMI consensuses were aligned to TRA and TRB V and J templates and then assembled into clonotypes. Expanded or contracted clonotypes were those called significant by both edgeR and NoisET, with noise models trained on biological replicates. For edgeR calls, the cutoffs were a false discovery rate-adjusted p below 0.01 and a log2 fold-change threshold of 1. As an exploratory analysis of dynamics, max-normalized trajectories of the 1000 most abundant clonotypes were examined with PCA combined with hierarchical clustering. Separately sequenced CD4+ and CD8+ repertoires were used to assign the CD4 or CD8 phenotype of responding clones. TCRdb cleaned the public reads at Q25 with fastp, built clones with MiXCR and kept in-frame beta chains. Identical CDR3 proteins give one entry, which carries the most common genes and DNA. These V and J calls are TCRdb output, not the study's own analysis. Here the sample has roughly 410,000 distinct CDR3 sequences; 20% to 25% occur a single time. Jointly, the top ten make up roughly 8.9% of the sample.

The CDR3 spans 12 residues, from the cysteine through the phenylalanine. Kept here is only the CDR3 DNA, which spans 36 bases and is read in frame from base 1. Trimming removed 0 bases from V and 11 bases from J, leaving 8 bases between the germline ends. Points on this clonotype: What antigen it recognizes has not been identified. Base qualities are missing; no much larger clone stands one base away.

The sequence joins TRBV12-3 or TRBV12-4 to TRBJ2-4; matching of 6 bases hints at TRBD1 as the D gene. The sequence derives from an adult woman who had mild COVID-19 (a few samples of this study predate the infection). The sample titles of this study are shuffled in the database, so cell type and time point are left out; the donor was told from shared clones. Sequenced: PBMCs or a T cell subset sorted from them (not recorded which). Here the CDR3 is given as CASSLAGGLQYF. The DNA sequence is TGTGCCAGCAGTTTAGCAGGGGGTCTTCAGTACTTC.